Presented here are 19 T cell receptor beta chains from one specimen sequenced in a study of T cells after yellow fever vaccination. TCRdb re-called the 5' RACE reads with MiXCR, one entry per CDR3 protein. The table has 400,000 to 650,000 distinct CDR3 sequences, around a fifth seen once. Sequencing was performed on PBMCs, taken 20 to 25 days after the first yellow fever vaccination. These receptors were taken from a man younger than 35 who received the YFV17D yellow fever vaccine.

The J gene is TRBJ2-1, the V gene TRBV14, with 9 bases aligning to TRBD1. In germline, CDR1 is SGHDN, CDR2 FVKESK. This CDR3 is 15 amino acids long. V lost 0 bases, J lost 6 bases, and 3 bases stayed unmatched. The CDR3 DNA reads as TGTGCCAGCAGCCAAGATAGACAGGGGGGCAATGAGCAGTTCTTC. It yields the protein CASSQDRQGGNEQFF.

This clonotype turned up a few times. The rearrangement joins TRBV4-3 to TRBJ2-2; a possible D gene is TRBD1 (5 bases). CDR1 and CDR2 from the germline V gene are LGHNA and YSLEER. V lost 1 base, J lost 6 bases, and 15 bases lay in between. CDR3 length: 16 residues. This CDR3 reads CASSQAPTAPAGELFF. The DNA for the CDR3 is TGCGCCAGCAGCCAAGCCCCGACAGCCCCGGCCGGGGAGCTGTTTTTT.

This clonotype has ten or more counts. The genes are TRBV7-2 and TRBJ2-7; 7 nucleotides align to TRBD1. The CDR3 is 14 residues long. Losses at the gene ends were 1 base for V and 3 bases for J; bases not matched to a gene: 3. Germline values: CDR1 SGHTA, CDR2 FQGNSA. CDR3 nucleotide sequence: TGTGCCAGCAGCTTAGGGCGGACAGGCTACGAGCAGTACTTC. Its protein product is CASSLGRTGYEQYF.

V is TRBV7-2 and J is TRBJ2-1; TRBD2 agrees at 13 bases. After removal of 5 bases from V and 7 bases from J, the junction contained 8 bases not matched to a gene. The germline V gene has CDR1 SGHTA and CDR2 FQGNSA. The CDR3 contains 16 residues. The CDR3: CASSLLAGGDRNEQFF. As DNA, the CDR3 is TGTGCCAGCAGCCTACTAGCGGGGGGGGATAGGAATGAGCAGTTCTTC.

This chain links TRBV28 with TRBJ1-6; D is unclear. V was pared by 3 bases and J by 8 bases, with 8 bases between. Germline V gene data show CDR1 as MDHEN and CDR2 as SYDVKM. The CDR3 covers 13 residues. The CDR3 sequence: CASSLNKDSPLHF. CDR3 bases: TGTGCCAGCAGTTTGAACAAAGATTCACCCCTCCACTTT.

This clonotype was seen a handful of times. The chain uses TRBV12-3 or TRBV12-4 and TRBJ2-2, with D uncertain. There are 14 residues in the CDR3. Trimming pared 4 bases from V and 4 bases from J, leaving 10 bases between. In DNA form, the CDR3 reads TGTGCCAGCAGTTCCTGGGCCATCACCGGGGAGCTGTTTTTT. Protein product: CASSSWAITGELFF.

The V gene is TRBV12-3 or TRBV12-4, the J gene TRBJ2-2; D may be TRBD1 or TRBD2 (5 bases each). The CDR3 has 15 residues. Trimming took 7 bases from V and 1 from J, leaving 13 bases between them. CDR3 protein: CASTLGRWNTGELFF. In DNA form, the CDR3 reads TGTGCCAGCACCCTGGGACGCTGGAACACCGGGGAGCTGTTTTTT.

Only a few counts were recorded for this clonotype. This chain connects TRBV6-2 or TRBV6-3 to TRBJ1-2; D remains unclear. This CDR3 contains 12 residues. Germline-derived CDR1 and CDR2 are MNHEY and SVGEGT. Trimming removed 6 bases at V and 3 bases at J, with 8 bases between. The CDR3 sequence: CASRDGYYGYTF. CDR3 coding DNA: TGTGCCAGCAGAGACGGTTACTATGGCTACACCTTC.

This clonotype was found a few times. The chain uses TRBV27 and TRBJ2-7, with D tentatively TRBD1 (6 bases). Germline-derived CDR1 and CDR2 are MNHEY and SMNVEV (reference sequence). This CDR3 comprises 13 residues. V lost 6 bases and J lost 4, with 13 bases in between. The CDR3 reads CASSTKGVYEQYF. As DNA, the CDR3 is TGTGCCAGCAGCACTAAGGGGGTATACGAGCAGTACTTC.

Points on this clonotype: The junction differs from germline at one of its ends, possibly a read error. J is TRBJ1-5 and V is TRBV11-2, with TRBD1 as a possible D gene (5 bases). The CDR3 runs to 14 residues. Germline assignment: CDR1 SGHAT and CDR2 FQNNGV. CDR3 sequence (DNA): TGTGCCAGCGGCTTAGCAGGGAGCAATCAGCCCCAGCATTTT. Its translation is CASGLAGSNQPQHF.

This clonotype was seen only a few times. The J gene is TRBJ2-3, the V gene TRBV7-2; 12 bases fit TRBD2. V lost 5 bases and J lost 7; bases outside the gene matches: 13. The CDR3 consists of 17 residues. Germline loops: CDR1 SGHTA, CDR2 FQGNSA. The DNA for the CDR3 is TGTGCCAGCAGCCCGCGCCGACTAGCGGGGGTATTAAATACGCAGTATTTT. Translating gives CASSPRRLAGVLNTQYF.

The rearrangement links TRBV4-1 to TRBJ2-5; TRBD2 aligns across 9 bases. Germline V gene sequence: CDR1 MGHRA, CDR2 YSYEKL. The V and J ends lost 4 bases and 5 bases, in that order; junction bases with no gene match: 11. The CDR3 is 16 residues long. The CDR3 sequence: CASSPGASGVGETQYF. The CDR3 nucleotides read TGCGCCAGCAGCCCGGGGGCTAGCGGGGTCGGGGAGACCCAGTACTTC.

This clonotype was found many times. The chain joins TRBV20-1 to TRBJ2-1; TRBD2 matches 9 bases. This CDR3 is 11 amino acids long. With 6 bases clipped from V and 16 bases from J, the junction kept 10 bases outside the gene matches. Germline-derived CDR1 and CDR2 are DFQATT and SNEGSKA (reference sequence). The CDR3 nucleotides are TGCAGTGCGCATAGCGGGGGCCCGGCATTCTTC. Translating it yields CSAHSGGPAFF.

This clonotype was recorded a few times. The rearrangement joins TRBV20-1 to TRBJ2-7; possibly TRBD2 for D (5 bases). Trimming cost V 0 bases and J 0 bases, with 12 bases left between them. This CDR3 has 15 residues. Per germline, CDR1 DFQATT and CDR2 SNEGSKA (reference sequence). CDR3 sequence: CSARDRRASSYEQYF. CDR3 coding DNA: TGCAGTGCTAGAGATAGGCGGGCTAGCTCCTACGAGCAGTACTTC.

The V gene is TRBV7-6, the J gene TRBJ2-5, with D unresolved. The CDR3 runs to 14 residues. Germline V lookup: CDR1 SGHVS, CDR2 FNYEAQ. The V end was cut by 0 bases, the J end by 5 bases, with 10 bases between. The CDR3 loop reads CASSLAYRRETQYF. Here the CDR3 DNA reads TGTGCCAGCAGCTTAGCCTACCGAAGGGAGACCCAGTACTTC.

This clonotype was picked up a small number of times. V and J are TRBV6-1 and TRBJ1-1, with no clear D. Trimming removed 5 bases at V and 1 base at J, with 11 bases between. The CDR3 totals 14 residues. Germline CDR1 MNHNS, CDR2 SASEGT. The chain's CDR3 is CASSPFNSNTEAFF. Here the CDR3 DNA reads TGTGCCAGCAGTCCTTTCAATTCGAACACTGAAGCTTTCTTT.

This clonotype was found a few times. The rearrangement uses TRBV14 and TRBJ2-3; 7 bases are shared with TRBD2. This CDR3 has 15 residues. J gave up 14 bases and V 5 bases, and 19 bases lay outside the gene matches. CDR1 and CDR2 from the germline V gene are SGHDN and FVKESK. The CDR3 coding sequence is TGTGCCAGCAGCTCCCCCCCACCGGCGCTACCGGGAGGGTATTTT. Encoded protein: CASSSPPPALPGGYF.

V is TRBV10-3 and J is TRBJ1-2; D is possibly TRBD1 (6 bases). From germline, CDR1 is ENHRY and CDR2 SYGVKD. This CDR3 spans 14 amino acids. V was trimmed by 10 bases and J by 0 bases, leaving 15 bases between them. The DNA for the CDR3 is TGTGCCACACAATCAACAGGGTCTAACTATGGCTACACCTTC. Its translation is CATQSTGSNYGYTF.

V usage is TRBV6-2 or TRBV6-3 and J usage is TRBJ2-5, with D possibly TRBD2 on 6 matching bases. V lost 2 bases and J 4 bases, leaving 14 bases between the germline ends. CDR1 and CDR2 from the germline V gene are MNHEY and SVGEGT. The CDR3 loop spans 15 amino acids. In DNA, the CDR3 is TGTGCCAGCAGTTACGGAGGGCGCATACCAGAGACCCAGTACTTC. It translates to CASSYGGRIPETQYF.